This T cell receptor beta chain was sequenced during a study of T cell responses to AZD1222 COVID-19 vaccine (dated by TCRdb to the early 2020s). For context, the study as a whole: Because spike-specific TCR depth and breadth did not differ between the two schedules, AZD1222 recipients who got a second dose at roughly 4 weeks were pooled with those who got a second dose at roughly 12 weeks. Trial participants were enrolled into age subgroups of 18-55, 56-69 and 70-plus years, which contained about 160, 30 and 59 TCR-sequenced participants, respectively. TCR sequencing covered some 240 trial participants: 200 to 220 given two doses of AZD1222 and approximately 25 given two doses of MenACWY control vaccine. Broad study findings and their caveats: Participants were mostly white British, with more females than males. The authors suggested clonal diversity may have been underestimated. Because no samples from the day 14 peak response were available, repertoires could be characterized only after the peak T cell response. Conclusions about previously exposed vaccinees were limited because only six AZD1222 recipients were SARS-CoV-2 seropositive at baseline. CD4 TCRs associated with the vaccine covered the entire spike protein, and the dominant responses were in regions 160-218 and 743-854. Reportedly, close to half of the unique spike-specific TCRs recognized epitopes lying outside the regions that are mutated in the B.1.351 and B.1.1.7 variants. After two AZD1222 doses, spike-specific TCR breadth and depth were significantly higher than at day 0 and than in MenACWY recipients. The 56-69-year group was small, and its depth increase did not reach significance, likely because of low power.

What the time point label conveys for this sample: baseline before first vaccination. The vaccinee samples were drawn from two UK trials, COV001 and COV002, one of which was a single-blind randomized controlled phase 2/3 trial testing AZD1222 (ChAdOx1 nCoV-19) in healthy adults. Trial participant PBMC samples were collected at day 0 and day 28 after the second dose for TCRbeta chain sequencing. Trimming takes 5 bases from V and 4 bases from J, and the germline ends sit 6 bases apart. Reading the germline V gene (reference sequence) gives CDR1 LNHDA and CDR2 SQIVND. Reading from cysteine to phenylalanine, the CDR3 counts 12 amino acids. Of all the DNA, just the CDR3 is kept, 36 bases in frame from base 1. A word on this clone: Its antigen has not been determined. One base away there is no much larger clone; base qualities are not given.

The CDR3 regions of human TCRbeta chains were subjected to immunosequencing. Processing in the source paper ran as follows. TCRs in the repertoires were matched against a reference library of SARS-CoV-2-specific TCRs that had been generated with the MIRA antigen-specificity platform. Breadth was defined as the fraction of unique TCRs that were SARS-CoV-2-associated. Depth was defined as the fraction of total T cells that were SARS-CoV-2-associated. Each spike-specific TCR was assigned to its reactive spike region and to a CD4 or CD8 class using the MIRA data. Log10-transformed breadth and depth values were compared by one-way ANOVA with Sidak's multiple comparisons tests. Imported from immuneACCESS, the table was reduced by TCRdb to in-frame sequences with V and J called. These copies leave out some clones; in studies compared against another copy, an unresolved V gene accounts for under half, and the cause of the remainder is not known. V and J calls and clone size are those listed in that table; D and trimming were worked out from the DNA. Here the sample has about 160,000 clones; 89% occur a single time. Of the sample, approximately 5.1% is held by the ten largest clones.

The chain employs TRBV19 and TRBJ1-5; a confident D gene designation cannot be given. The specimen was peripheral blood, collected on day 0 of AZD1222 vaccination. This clonotype was sampled from an adult in good health. CDR3 reads: CASSFGNQPQHF. The nucleotide sequence is TGTGCCAGTAGTTTTGGGAATCAGCCCCAGCATTTT.